These T cell receptor beta chains were read from a single sample in a study of long-term antiretroviral therapy in people with HIV. Profiled with immunoSEQ multiplex PCR; TCRdb holds only in-frame clones, not every one. This table has about 35,000 clones, around 94% appearing once. This sample comprised unsorted PBMCs, obtained 4.1 years after starting antiretroviral therapy. Receptors were obtained from a woman between 50 and 59 years old with HIV. The CDR3 runs from the conserved cysteine through the conserved F or W. The D gene is left open where the match is weak. Clone size is shown for a subset of rows, as once, few, many or a class of expanded clone.

TRBD2	TRBJ2-5	TRBV11-2	once	TGTGCCAGCAGCCCGGCGGGGGACCCCTCCCCCCAAGAGACCCAGTACTTC	CASSPAGDPSPQETQYF
TRBD2	TRBJ2-3	TRBV5-4	NA	TGTGCCAGCAAAGCGGGGGAGGTCACAGATACGCAGTATTTT	CASKAGEVTDTQYF
NA	TRBJ2-2	TRBV2	NA	TGTGCCAGCAGAGGGTCCGGGGAGCTGTTTTTT	CASRGSGELFF
NA	TRBJ1-6	TRBV6-5	once	TGTGCCAGCAGTTACTCGATTGAGGGTAGAGCCCTCCACTTT	CASSYSIEGRALHF
NA	TRBJ1-5	TRBV27	NA	TGTGCCAGCAGTCCTCGGGGCCAGCCCCAGCATTTT	CASSPRGQPQHF
NA	TRBJ2-2	TRBV4-1	NA	TGCGCCAGCAGCCAAGAATCAGGGCAGGCCACCGGGGAGCTGTTTTTT	CASSQESGQATGELFF
NA	TRBJ2-1	TRBV4-2	NA	TGTGCCAGCAGCCAAGGGGATCTCCTAGCCAGCAATGAGCAGTTCTTC	CASSQGDLLASNEQFF
NA	TRBJ2-7	TRBV6-1	NA	TGTGCCAGCAGTGAATCGAGGGCAGGGCCCTACGAGCAGTACTTC	CASSESRAGPYEQYF
TRBD2	TRBJ2-1	TRBV9	NA	TGTGCCAGCAGCCCCCGGGACTATTACAATGAGCAGTTCTTC	CASSPRDYYNEQFF
NA	TRBJ2-7	TRBV9	few	TGTGCCAGCAGCGCCAGGGCGAGCTCCTACGAGCAGTACTTC	CASSARASSYEQYF
TRBD2	TRBJ2-7	TRBV2	NA	TGTGCCAGCAGTGAAGCCTTCAGGACTAGCAGACCAGCCTACGAGCAGTACTTC	CASSEAFRTSRPAYEQYF
NA	TRBJ1-2	TRBV29-1	NA	TGCAGCGTTGTACTTCCAGGGAAGGATTATGGCTACACCTTC	CSVVLPGKDYGYTF
NA	TRBJ2-1	TRBV30	NA	TGTGCCGGGGGGATAGTGGGGGGGCTCAATGAGCAGTTCTTC	CAGGIVGGLNEQFF
NA	TRBJ1-2	TRBV6-5	NA	TGTGCCAGCAGTTACTCTCAGGACTATGGCTACACCTTC	CASSYSQDYGYTF
TRBD1	TRBJ1-2	TRBV7-8	NA	TGTGCCAGCAGCTTACCGCGGGAGCAGGGGGGCCGGGGTGGCTACACCTTC	CASSLPREQGGRGGYTF
NA	TRBJ2-1	TRBV6-6	NA	TGTGCCAGCAGTTACCCTAAGAGCTCCTACAATGAGCAGTTCTTC	CASSYPKSSYNEQFF
NA	TRBJ1-1	TRBV11-2	NA	TGTGCCAGCCAGGGGAGCAGAATATTTGAAGCTTTCTTT	CASQGSRIFEAFF
TRBD2	TRBJ2-3	TRBV10-3	NA	TGTGCCATCAGACGACTAGCGGGAAGCACAGATACGCAGTATTTT	CAIRRLAGSTDTQYF
NA	TRBJ1-1	TRBV27	NA	TGTGCCAGCAGTCCCAGGGTAGGGCTGAACACTGAAGCTTTCTTT	CASSPRVGLNTEAFF
NA	TRBJ1-1	TRBV10-1	NA	TGCGCCAGCAGTGAACAACAGGGGAACACTGAAGCTTTCTTT	CASSEQQGNTEAFF
TRBD1	TRBJ1-1	TRBV6-5	NA	TGTGCCAGCAGTTCTTTGAGACAGGGTAAGAACACTGAAGCTTTCTTT	CASSSLRQGKNTEAFF
NA	TRBJ2-7	TRBV25-1	medium-sized	TGTGCCAGCGCTCCAGGGGACGAGCAGTACTTC	CASAPGDEQYF
TRBD1	TRBJ1-2	TRBV5-1	NA	TGCGCCAGCAGCTTGGGGGACAGCTCAGCTAACTATGGCTACACCTTC	CASSLGDSSANYGYTF
NA	TRBJ2-3	TRBV7-9	NA	TGTGCCAGCAGCTTATGGGGGGAAACAGATACGCAGTATTTT	CASSLWGETDTQYF
NA	TRBJ1-1	TRBV5-4	NA	TGTGCCAGCAGCCGTGAATTGGGGCTCCAGGAGGCTTTCTTT	CASSRELGLQEAFF
NA	TRBJ2-1	TRBV6-6	NA	TGTGCCAGCAGCCCCAACAGGGCCGCCGGCAATGAGCAGTTCTTC	CASSPNRAAGNEQFF
TRBD1	TRBJ1-1	TRBV2	NA	TGTGCCAGCAGTGAAGCTTCTAGACAGGGGGCCGAGACTTTCTTT	CASSEASRQGAETFF
TRBD2	TRBJ2-1	TRBV28	NA	TGTGCCAGCCATCTTAGCGGGGGTGGGAATGAGCAGTTCTTC	CASHLSGGGNEQFF
NA	TRBJ1-2	TRBV6-6	NA	TGTGCCAGCAGCCGAGGGTCGGGCTATGGCTACACCTTC	CASSRGSGYGYTF
NA	TRBJ1-1	TRBV7-9	NA	TGTGCCAGCAGCTCATATACAGGGAGGAACACTGAAGCTTTCTTT	CASSSYTGRNTEAFF
NA	TRBJ1-2	TRBV7-2	NA	TGTGCCAGCAGCTTACTGGGGACGGAGGGCTACACCTTC	CASSLLGTEGYTF
NA	TRBJ2-5	TRBV9	NA	TGTGCCAGCAGCGTAGACGACGGACTTCGGGAGACCCAGTACTTC	CASSVDDGLRETQYF
TRBD2	TRBJ2-3	TRBV5-1	NA	TGCGCCAGCAGTTTGGATTCTAGCGGGGGGAGCACAGATACGCAGTATTTT	CASSLDSSGGSTDTQYF
TRBD2	TRBJ2-3	TRBV5-4	NA	TGTGCCAGCAGCCCCCAGCGGGGGGGGGCAGATACGCAGTATTTT	CASSPQRGGADTQYF
TRBD1	TRBJ2-7	TRBV7-9	NA	TGTGCCAGCAGCTTAGCTCAAGGGACAGGCGACGAGCAGTACTTC	CASSLAQGTGDEQYF
TRBD1	TRBJ1-2	TRBV19	NA	TGTGCCAGTAGTATGAGTGACAGGGCCTCTGGCTACACCTTC	CASSMSDRASGYTF
NA	TRBJ2-3	TRBV14	NA	TGTGCCAGCAGCCAAGAAGGATACAGCGCGAGGGGCACAGATACGCAGTATTTT	CASSQEGYSARGTDTQYF
NA	TRBJ2-7	TRBV4-1	NA	TGCGCCAGCAGCCAAGGCAAAGGGAACGAGCAGTACTTC	CASSQGKGNEQYF
NA	TRBJ1-4	TRBV9	NA	TGTGCCAGCAGCGTAGCCGGGGGGGATGAAAAACTGTTTTTT	CASSVAGGDEKLFF
TRBD1	TRBJ1-6	TRBV18	few	TGTGCCAGCTCACCAGACAGGGGTGAGTCACCCCTCCACTTT	CASSPDRGESPLHF